The next 22 T cell receptor beta chains were all read from a single sample in a study of Ad26.COV2.S vaccination and SARS-CoV-2 variants. Sequencing used immunoSEQ multiplex PCR; TCRdb keeps in-frame clones, though not all of them. The sample yields 300,000 to 350,000 clones, about 88% seen once. Treatment noted: some 20 received Ad26.COV2.S at low or high dose, single or two shots; several received placebo; per-sample allocation not given. Samples were taken on day 63 after the first vaccine or placebo injection. Sequences were derived from peripheral blood, sampled in a trial of Ad26.COV2.S vaccine versus placebo. The receptors here all came from a person aged 18-60 years who received the Ad26.COV2.S COVID-19 vaccine or a placebo.

The V call is TRBV30, the J call TRBJ1-6, with a possible D match to TRBD1 (6 bases). CDR1 GTSNPN and CDR2 SVGIG come from the germline V gene (reference sequence). Trimming stripped 5 bases from V and 9 bases from J, with 11 bases between. The CDR3 is 12 amino acids. CDR3 protein: CAWEGGGSPLHF. The DNA of the CDR3 is TGTGCCTGGGAGGGGGGGGGTTCACCCCTCCACTTT.

This chain links TRBV11-2 with TRBJ2-5; D gene unclear. The CDR3 spans 15 residues. Per the germline V gene, CDR1 is SGHAT and CDR2 is FQNNGV. The germline V and J ends were trimmed by 1 base and 0 bases, with 9 bases remaining between them. The chain's CDR3 is CASSLGQLNQETQYF. The CDR3 DNA is TGTGCCAGCAGCTTAGGTCAGTTAAACCAAGAGACCCAGTACTTC.

V gene TRBV15 combines with J gene TRBJ2-2; TRBD2 is a possible D gene (6 bases). Between the trimmed V and J ends, which lost 5 bases and 6 bases, there was a span of 13 bases. From germline, CDR1 is LNHNV and CDR2 YYDKDF (reference sequence). There are 14 residues in the CDR3. For the CDR3, the DNA is TGTGCCACCAGCCAGCGGGTCGGTTCCGGGGAGCTGTTTTTT. Its translation is CATSQRVGSGELFF.

The chain links TRBV5-1 to TRBJ2-5; D unclear. Germline-derived CDR1 and CDR2 are SGHRS and YFSETQ. The CDR3 totals 13 residues. The V and J ends lost 1 base and 1 base respectively, with 5 bases between them. Written as DNA, the CDR3 is TGCGCCAGCAGCTTGCTTTTCCAAGAGACCCAGTACTTC. Its translation is CASSLLFQETQYF.

The chain carries TRBV12-5 and TRBJ2-4; possibly TRBD1 for D (5 bases). The CDR3 is 14 amino acids. CDR1 and CDR2 (germline): LGHNT, FRNRAP. V lost 1 base, J lost 7 bases, and 11 bases lay in between. CDR3: CASGLGQKVNIQYF. As DNA, the CDR3 is TGTGCTAGTGGTTTGGGACAGAAGGTGAACATTCAGTACTTC.

This clone was picked up a small number of times. DNA of the CDR3: TGTGCCAGTAGTATAGTAAAGGCTGAAGCTTTCTTT. It translates to CASSIVKAEAFF. The V call is TRBV19, the J call TRBJ1-1; D gene ambiguous. This CDR3 contains 12 residues. Germline V gives CDR1 LNHDA, CDR2 SQIVND (reference sequence). Trimming removed 1 base at V and 6 bases at J, with 6 bases between.

The chain uses TRBV28 and TRBJ2-2, with TRBD1 identical over 7 bases. Losses at the gene ends were 7 bases for V and 3 bases for J; bases not matched to a gene: 8. The CDR3 is made up of 15 amino acids. Germline V gene lookup returns CDR1 MDHEN and CDR2 SYDVKM. CDR3 bases: TGTGCCAGCATCGAAGGGACAGTGGACACCGGGGAGCTGTTTTTT. Its translation: CASIEGTVDTGELFF.

The rearrangement joins TRBV2 to TRBJ2-3, with 11 bases that match TRBD2. V gave up 3 bases and J gave up 3 bases; unmatched junction bases: 5. From germline, CDR1 is SNHLY and CDR2 FYNNEI. CDR3 length equals 16 residues. CDR3 in amino acids: CASSDGLAGVTDTQYF. In DNA form, the CDR3 reads TGTGCCAGCAGTGACGGACTAGCGGGTGTTACAGATACGCAGTATTTT.

The chain couples TRBV20-1 to TRBJ2-1, with 7 nucleotides matching TRBD2. This CDR3 has 11 residues. Germline V gene lookup returns CDR1 DFQATT and CDR2 SNEGSKA (reference sequence). V gave up 3 bases and J gave up 7 bases; unmatched junction bases: 0. CDR3 protein: CSASGRNEQFF. The CDR3 coding sequence is TGCAGTGCTAGCGGGAGGAATGAGCAGTTCTTC.

The chain combines TRBV5-1 with TRBJ2-6; 7 bases match TRBD1. This CDR3 is 14 amino acids long. The germline V gene has CDR1 SGHRS and CDR2 YFSETQ. Germline trimming cut 5 bases from V and 2 bases from J; bases unmatched to any gene: 1. CDR3 nucleotides: TGCGCCAGCAGTCAGGGGGCTGGGGCCAACGTCCTGACTTTC. It yields the protein CASSQGAGANVLTF.

This clone was seen just once. One end of the junction varies from germline; a read error may be responsible. The chain is built from TRBV6-2 or TRBV6-3 and TRBJ2-7; no clear D. This CDR3 has 13 residues. The germline V gene has CDR1 MNHEY and CDR2 SVGEGT. The CDR3 DNA follows: TGTGCCAGCAGGTACTCACTCAGCTACGAGCAGTACTTC. Residues: CASRYSLSYEQYF.

This clone was recorded only once. The chain carries TRBV28 and TRBJ1-2; 7 nucleotides match TRBD1. This CDR3 contains 14 residues. The germline gives CDR1 MDHEN, CDR2 SYDVKM. Trimming removed 2 bases from V and 5 bases from J; junction bases left unmatched: 5. This CDR3 reads CASSLDREEYGYTF. The CDR3 bases are TGTGCCAGCAGTTTAGACAGGGAGGAATATGGCTACACCTTC.

The V call is TRBV21-1, the J call TRBJ2-7; whether TRBD1, the table's D call, matches the DNA was not checked. TRBV21-1 is classified as a pseudogene. The CDR3 has 14 residues. In nucleotides, the CDR3 is TGTGCCAGCAGCACACGGACAGACTCCTACGAGCAGTACTTC. Its protein product is CASSTRTDSYEQYF.

This clone was observed once. The rearrangement joins TRBV19 to TRBJ1-5, with D possibly matching TRBD1 (6 bases). V was pared by 8 bases and J by 6 bases, with 14 bases between. CDR3 length equals 13 residues. Germline loops: CDR1 LNHDA, CDR2 SQIVND (reference sequence). In nucleotides, the CDR3 is TGTGCCAGTCAAGACAGGAGGGGTCAGCCCCAGCATTTT. This encodes CASQDRRGQPQHF.

The V gene is TRBV6-5, the J gene TRBJ1-2; 10 bases fit TRBD1. V lost 6 bases, J lost 4 bases, and 2 bases stayed unmatched. CDR3 length: 13 amino acids. Germline loops: CDR1 MNHEY, CDR2 SVGAGI. CDR3 nucleotide sequence: TGTGCCAGCAGCGGACAGGGGGTCTATGGCTACACCTTC. Protein sequence: CASSGQGVYGYTF.

The genes are TRBV10-3 and TRBJ1-3; the D is unclear. Germline CDR1 ENHRY, CDR2 SYGVKD. The V end was cut by 2 bases, the J end by 8 bases, with 10 bases between. There are 13 residues in the CDR3. CDR3 DNA: TGTGCCATCAGTGAGAAAGGGTTAGACACCATATATTTT. The encoded protein is CAISEKGLDTIYF.

The rearrangement uses TRBV3-1 (or the pseudogene TRBV3-2) and TRBJ2-7; TRBD2 aligns across 11 bases. Looked up from germline, CDR1 is LGHDT and CDR2 is YNNKEL (reference sequence). The CDR3 sequence is 14 residues long. Losses at the gene ends were 4 bases for V and 3 bases for J; bases not matched to a gene: 2. CDR3 sequence reads: CASSRLAGGYEQYF. In nucleotides, the CDR3 is TGTGCCAGCAGCCGGCTAGCGGGGGGCTACGAGCAGTACTTC.

The CDR3 protein is CASSVSTAETQYF. Here the CDR3 DNA reads TGTGCCAGCAGCGTGTCGACAGCAGAGACCCAGTACTTC. The genes are TRBV9 and TRBJ2-5, with D perhaps matching TRBD1 (5 bases). The V gene's germline CDR1 is SGDLS and CDR2 YYNGEE. There are 13 residues in the CDR3. The V end was cut by 2 bases, the J end by 4 bases, with 9 bases between.

This chain joins TRBV6-5 and TRBJ2-5; 11 bases are shared with TRBD2. The CDR3 covers 15 residues. J gave up 4 bases and V 7 bases, and 8 bases lay outside the gene matches. Germline V gene data show CDR1 as MNHEY and CDR2 as SVGAGI. The CDR3 nucleotides are TGTGCCAGCAAACCCCTAGCGGGAGGCTCAGAGACCCAGTACTTC. Its translation is CASKPLAGGSETQYF.

The chain is built from TRBV27 and TRBJ2-2, with D perhaps TRBD1 or TRBD2 (5 bases each). The V gene lost 8 bases and the J gene lost 1 base, with 11 bases spanning the gap. This CDR3 contains 14 residues. From germline, CDR1 is MNHEY and CDR2 SMNVEV (reference sequence). The CDR3 is CASRGRQNTGELFF. The CDR3 nucleotides are TGTGCCAGCCGGGGCAGGCAGAACACCGGGGAGCTGTTTTTT.

The chain uses TRBV18 and TRBJ1-6; 8 bases agree with TRBD1. The V and J ends lost 4 bases and 6 bases, in that order; junction bases with no gene match: 2. This CDR3 has 14 residues. Germline-derived CDR1 and CDR2 are KGHSH and LQKENI. CDR3 sequence: CASSRQGSNSPLHF. CDR3 bases: TGTGCCAGCTCACGACAGGGGAGTAATTCACCCCTCCACTTT.

V and J are TRBV4-3 and TRBJ2-2; 12 bases map to TRBD2. CDR1 and CDR2 (germline): LGHNA, YSLEER. V shed 4 bases, J shed 7 bases, and the junction held 13 bases outside the gene matches. The CDR3 runs to 18 residues. The CDR3 sequence: CASSPRLAGALPLGELFF. The CDR3 DNA reads as TGCGCCAGCAGCCCCCGACTAGCGGGGGCCCTTCCTCTCGGGGAGCTGTTTTTT.